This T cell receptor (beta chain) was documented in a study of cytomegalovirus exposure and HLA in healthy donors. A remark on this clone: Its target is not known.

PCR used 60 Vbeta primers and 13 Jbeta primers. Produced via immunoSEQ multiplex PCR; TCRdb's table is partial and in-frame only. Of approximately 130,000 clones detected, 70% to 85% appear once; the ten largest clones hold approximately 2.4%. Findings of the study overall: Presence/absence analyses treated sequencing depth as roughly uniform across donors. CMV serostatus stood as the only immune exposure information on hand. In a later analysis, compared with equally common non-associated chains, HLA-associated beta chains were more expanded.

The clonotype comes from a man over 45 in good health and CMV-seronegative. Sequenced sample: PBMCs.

The CDR3 is CASSFQAGSTDTQYF. The DNA of the CDR3 is TGTGCCAGCAGCTTTCAAGCGGGGTCCACAGATACGCAGTATTTT. The rearrangement joins TRBV7-2 to TRBJ2-3, with 7 bases that match TRBD2. This CDR3 has 15 residues. J lost 2 bases, V lost 3 bases, and 5 bases had no gene match. In germline, CDR1 is SGHTA, CDR2 FQGNSA.